This TCR beta chain derives from a study of early T cells in non-severe SARS-CoV-2 infection. Study summary: Chains stayed unpaired after sequencing of bulk RNA from unsorted whole blood. Overall study findings and caveats: Clonotype matching in VDJdb favored anti-spike CD8 responses and did not capture private and CD4 specificities.

This CDR3 spans 14 amino acids. The V gene's germline CDR1 is MNHNS and CDR2 SASEGT. V lost 6 bases and J 1 base, leaving 13 bases between the germline ends. Researchers tagged individual cDNA molecules with unique molecular identifiers. MiXCR was run by TCRdb on the 5' RACE reads, yielding one entry per CDR3 protein. Among 85,000 to 100,000 distinct CDR3 sequences listed, approximately 10% were seen once. At least ten counts were recorded for this clonotype. Antigen specificity is unknown. The source is an adult who was a healthcare worker with PCR-confirmed SARS-CoV-2 infection or an uninfected control (not recorded which). The sequencing input was whole blood. The chain uses TRBV6-1 and TRBJ2-7, with D possibly matching TRBD1 (6 bases). The CDR3 region has the DNA TGTGCCAGCAGACTAGACAGGTCGTCCTACGAGCAGTACTTC. Its protein is CASRLDRSSYEQYF.